The 13 T cell receptor beta chains reported below all come from one sample, sequenced in a study of cytomegalovirus exposure and HLA in healthy donors. With 60 Vbeta and 13 Jbeta primers, the PCR was carried out. Clones were sequenced by immunoSEQ multiplex PCR, and TCRdb holds only the in-frame ones, with some missing. The repertoire holds about 190,000 clones, with roughly 77% as singletons. Sequencing was performed on PBMCs. Receptors originate from a man aged 25-40 years in good health and CMV-seropositive.

This chain links TRBV19 with TRBJ2-5; D possibly corresponds to TRBD1 (5 bases). The J call is uncertain, as TRBJ2-7 better fits the DNA end. CDR3 length: 13 amino acids. In germline, CDR1 is LNHDA, CDR2 SQIVND (reference sequence). DNA of the CDR3: TGTGCCAGTAGTCCTCAGGGTGGGTACGAGCAGTACTTC. It translates to CASSPQGGYEQYF.

The V gene is TRBV28, the J gene TRBJ2-7, with D perhaps TRBD2 (6 bases). CDR1 is MDHEN, CDR2 SYDVKM, per germline. V was clipped by 5 bases and J by 1 base, with 18 bases between them. CDR3 length: 16 amino acids. CDR3 nucleotide sequence: TGTGCCAGCAGTGGTAATAGGGACTTTCCTTCCTACGAGCAGTACTTC. Protein: CASSGNRDFPSYEQYF.

The chain links TRBV7-9 to TRBJ2-7; the D gene is possibly TRBD2 (5 bases). CDR1 is SEHNR, CDR2 FQNEAQ, per germline (reference sequence). The CDR3 loop spans 16 amino acids. V gave up 5 bases and J gave up 0 bases, with 17 bases separating them. The CDR3 loop is CASSGSLASGSYEQYF. CDR3 in DNA: TGTGCCAGCAGCGGGTCGCTAGCATCTGGCTCCTACGAGCAGTACTTC.

This chain connects TRBV2 to TRBJ1-5; 7 bases map to TRBD1. V dropped 6 bases and J dropped 9; count of bases not matched to a gene: 14. CDR1 and CDR2 (germline): SNHLY, FYNNEI. CDR3 length: 15 amino acids. The CDR3 coding sequence is TGTGCCAGCAGCCCAGGGGGGACAGTTCATCGGCCCCAGCATTTT. It specifies CASSPGGTVHRPQHF. Looking up the rest from reference TRBV2 and TRBJ1-5 gives the full variable domain: EPEVTQTPSHQVTQMGQEVILRCVPISNHLYFYWYRQILGQKVEFLVSFYNNEISEKSEIFDDQFSVERPDGSNFTLKIRSTKLEDSAMYFCASSPGGTVHRPQHFGDGTRLSIL.

The chain joins TRBV18 to TRBJ2-6, with D possibly being TRBD1 (5 bases). CDR3 length: 16 residues. Trimming took 2 bases from V and 4 from J, leaving 12 bases between them. CDR1 is KGHSH and CDR2 is LQKENI in the germline V gene. The CDR3 DNA is TGTGCCAGCTCACCAGGGGCTCCCTCCGGGGCCAACGTCCTGACTTTC. Its protein product is CASSPGAPSGANVLTF.

The chain couples TRBV6-4 to TRBJ2-2; perhaps TRBD2 as D (5 bases). Trimming took off 6 bases at V and 5 bases at J, with 10 bases between the two ends. The V gene's germline CDR1 is MRHNA and CDR2 SNTAGT. CDR3 size: 13 residues. The CDR3 is CASSQDWTGELFF. The CDR3 nucleotides read TGTGCCAGCAGCCAGGACTGGACCGGGGAGCTGTTTTTT.

V and J are TRBV4-2 and TRBJ2-1, with D possibly TRBD2 on 5 matching bases. This CDR3 is built from 18 residues. The V gene's germline CDR1 is LGHNA and CDR2 YNFKEQ. The germline V and J ends were trimmed by 0 bases and 7 bases, with 22 bases remaining between them. CDR3 sequence (DNA): TGTGCCAGCAGCCAAGATATAGCCCCGGGTGGAGGAACGAATGAGCAGTTCTTC. This encodes CASSQDIAPGGGTNEQFF.

The chain uses TRBV7-8 and TRBJ2-1, with 14 bases that match TRBD2. There are 15 residues in the CDR3. Per germline, CDR1 SGHVS and CDR2 FQNEAQ. Trimming removed 5 bases from V and 9 bases from J; junction bases left unmatched: 6. CDR3 sequence: CASSVGLAGGREQFF. The DNA for the CDR3 is TGTGCCAGCAGCGTAGGACTAGCGGGGGGACGTGAGCAGTTCTTC.

J is TRBJ2-5 and V is TRBV5-5, with a weak D call TRBD2 (5 bases). Germline V CDR1 and CDR2: SGHKS, YYEKEE (reference sequence). This CDR3 has 15 residues. The V end lost 5 bases, the J end lost 2 bases, and 16 bases lay between the germline ends. Written as DNA, the CDR3 is TGTGCCAGCAGTGATACAGCGGCCATACAAGAGACCCAGTACTTC. This gives the protein CASSDTAAIQETQYF.

The chain combines TRBV5-6 with TRBJ2-2; 10 bases fit TRBD2. This CDR3 contains 17 residues. Unmatched junction bases numbered 7, after V lost 3 bases and J lost 2 bases. Germline CDR1 and CDR2: SGHDT and YYEEEE. CDR3 DNA sequence: TGTGCCAGCAGCTCCGATGGACTAGCGGCCAACACCGGGGAGCTGTTTTTT. Residues: CASSSDGLAANTGELFF.

The chain uses TRBV28 and TRBJ2-3; TRBD1 aligns across 10 bases. The V segment lost 6 bases and the J segment 2 bases; nucleotides outside the gene matches: 2. The CDR3 runs 14 residues. Germline V gene sequence: CDR1 MDHEN, CDR2 SYDVKM. DNA for the CDR3: TGTGCCAGCAGGAGACAGGGGGCCACAGATACGCAGTATTTT. Its translation: CASRRQGATDTQYF. Full variable domain (outside the CDR3, taken from reference TRBV28 and TRBJ2-3): DVKVTQSSRYLVKRTGEKVFLECVQDMDHENMFWYRQDPGLGLRLIYFSYDVKMKEKGDIPEGYSVSREKKERFSLILESASTNQTSMYLCASRRQGATDTQYFGPGTRLTVL.

This sequence joins TRBV4-3 and TRBJ2-7, with 11 bases that match TRBD2. V trimming: 4 bases; J trimming: 0 bases; junction bases outside the gene matches: 2. The CDR3 loop spans 15 amino acids. The germline V gene encodes CDR1 LGHNA and CDR2 YSLEER. CDR3: CASSLGLAGSYEQYF. CDR3 DNA: TGCGCCAGCAGCCTAGGACTAGCGGGCTCCTACGAGCAGTACTTC.

This clone came up a few times. The chain carries TRBV30 and TRBJ2-1, with D hard to call. In germline, CDR1 is GTSNPN, CDR2 SVGIG (reference sequence). The CDR3 consists of 11 residues. Trimming removed 4 bases at V and 3 bases at J, with 4 bases between. CDR3 coding DNA: TGTGCCTGGACTTTCTACAATGAGCAGTTCTTC. Translation gives CAWTFYNEQFF.